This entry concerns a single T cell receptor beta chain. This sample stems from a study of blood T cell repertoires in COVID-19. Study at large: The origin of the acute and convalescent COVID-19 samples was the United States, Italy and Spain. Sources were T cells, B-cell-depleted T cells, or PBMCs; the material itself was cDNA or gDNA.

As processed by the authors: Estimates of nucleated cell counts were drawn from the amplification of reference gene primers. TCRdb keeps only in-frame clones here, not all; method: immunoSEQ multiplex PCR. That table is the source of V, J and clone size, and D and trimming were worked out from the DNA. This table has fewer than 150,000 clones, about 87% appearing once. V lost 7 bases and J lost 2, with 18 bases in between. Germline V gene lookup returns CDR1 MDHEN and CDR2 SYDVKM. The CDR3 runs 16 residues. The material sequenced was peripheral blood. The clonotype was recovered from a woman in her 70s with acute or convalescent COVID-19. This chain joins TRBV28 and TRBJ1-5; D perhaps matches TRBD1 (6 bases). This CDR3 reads CASTPSRDIGNQPQHF. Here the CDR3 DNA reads TGTGCCAGCACACCTTCCCGGGACATAGGCAATCAGCCCCAGCATTTT.